The T cell receptor beta chain under discussion was sequenced for a study of blood T cell repertoires in COVID-19. TCRdb's copy holds only in-frame clones and misses some; the assay was immunoSEQ multiplex PCR. The sample includes approximately 230,000 clones, around nine tenths seen only once; the top ten take roughly 3%. Trimming removed 0 bases from V and 6 bases from J, with 11 bases in between. CDR3 length: 15 amino acids. Germline V gene lookup returns CDR1 MNHEY and CDR2 SVGEGT. The chain employs TRBV6-2 or TRBV6-3 and TRBJ1-4; D gene unclear. The sample taken for sequencing was peripheral blood. The sequence was collected from a man aged 18 to 30 with active or convalescent COVID-19. The CDR3 DNA reads TGTGCCAGCAGTTACTCGCCGGAGATCCATGAAAAACTGTTTTTT. This sequence encodes CASSYSPEIHEKLFF.